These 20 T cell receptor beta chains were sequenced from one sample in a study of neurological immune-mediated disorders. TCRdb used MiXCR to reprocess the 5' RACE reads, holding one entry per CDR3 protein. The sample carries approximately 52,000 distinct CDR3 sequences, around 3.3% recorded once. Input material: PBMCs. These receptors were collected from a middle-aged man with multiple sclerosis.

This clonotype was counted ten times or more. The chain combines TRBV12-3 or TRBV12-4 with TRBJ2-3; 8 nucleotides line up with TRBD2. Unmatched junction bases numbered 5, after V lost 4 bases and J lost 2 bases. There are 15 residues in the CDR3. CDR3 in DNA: TGTGCCAGCAGTTCGGGGGGGCCACCCACAGATACGCAGTATTTT. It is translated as CASSSGGPPTDTQYF.

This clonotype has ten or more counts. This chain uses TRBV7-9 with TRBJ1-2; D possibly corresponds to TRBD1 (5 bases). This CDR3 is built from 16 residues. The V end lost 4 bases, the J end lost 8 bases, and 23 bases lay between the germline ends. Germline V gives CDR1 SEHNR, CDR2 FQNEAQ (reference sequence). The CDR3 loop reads CASSSQSGAVAGGYTF. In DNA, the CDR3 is TGTGCCAGCAGCTCTCAAAGCGGGGCGGTCGCCGGCGGCTACACCTTC.

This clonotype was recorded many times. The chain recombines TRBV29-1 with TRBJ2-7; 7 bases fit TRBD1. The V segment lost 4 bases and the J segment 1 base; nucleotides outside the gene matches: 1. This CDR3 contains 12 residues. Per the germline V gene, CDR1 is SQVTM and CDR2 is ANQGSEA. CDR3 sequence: CSVGDRSYEQYF. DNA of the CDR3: TGCAGCGTTGGGGACAGATCCTACGAGCAGTACTTC.

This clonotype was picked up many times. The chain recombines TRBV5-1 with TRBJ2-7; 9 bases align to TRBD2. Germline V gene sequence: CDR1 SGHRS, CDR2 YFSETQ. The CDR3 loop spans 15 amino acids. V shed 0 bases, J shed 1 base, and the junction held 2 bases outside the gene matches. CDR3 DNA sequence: TGCGCCAGCAGCTTGGCCAGCGGGGGGTCCTACGAGCAGTACTTC. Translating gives CASSLASGGSYEQYF.

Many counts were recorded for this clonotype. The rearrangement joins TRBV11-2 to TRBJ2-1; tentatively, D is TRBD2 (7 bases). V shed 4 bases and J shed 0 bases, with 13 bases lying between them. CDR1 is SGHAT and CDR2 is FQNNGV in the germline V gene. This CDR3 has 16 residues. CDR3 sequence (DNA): TGTGCCAGCAGCTCGAGGGGGGGGCGCTCCTACAATGAGCAGTTCTTC. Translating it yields CASSSRGGRSYNEQFF.

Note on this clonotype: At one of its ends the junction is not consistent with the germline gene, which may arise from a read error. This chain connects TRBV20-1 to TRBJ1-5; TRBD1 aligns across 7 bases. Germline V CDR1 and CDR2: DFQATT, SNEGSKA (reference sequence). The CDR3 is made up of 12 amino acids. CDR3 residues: CSAWDSNQPQNF. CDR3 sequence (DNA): TGCAGTGCTTGGGACAGCAATCAGCCCCAGAATTTT.

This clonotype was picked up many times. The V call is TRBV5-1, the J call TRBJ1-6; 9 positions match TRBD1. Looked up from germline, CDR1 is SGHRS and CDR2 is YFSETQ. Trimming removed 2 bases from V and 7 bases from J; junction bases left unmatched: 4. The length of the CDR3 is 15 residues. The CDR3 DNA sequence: TGCGCCAGCAGCTTTACCGGGACAGGGAATTCACCCCTCCACTTT. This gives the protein CASSFTGTGNSPLHF.

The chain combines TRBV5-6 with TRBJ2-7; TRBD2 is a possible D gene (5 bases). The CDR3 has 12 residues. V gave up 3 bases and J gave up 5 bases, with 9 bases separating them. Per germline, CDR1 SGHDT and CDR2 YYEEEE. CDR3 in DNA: TGTGCCAGCAGCTCGATAGCGAACGAGCAGTACTTC. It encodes CASSSIANEQYF.

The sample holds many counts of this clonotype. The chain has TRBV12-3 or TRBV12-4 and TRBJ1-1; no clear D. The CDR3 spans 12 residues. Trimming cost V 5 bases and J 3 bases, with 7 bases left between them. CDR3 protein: CASSLKYTEAFF. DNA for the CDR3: TGTGCCAGCAGTCTAAAGTACACTGAAGCTTTCTTT.

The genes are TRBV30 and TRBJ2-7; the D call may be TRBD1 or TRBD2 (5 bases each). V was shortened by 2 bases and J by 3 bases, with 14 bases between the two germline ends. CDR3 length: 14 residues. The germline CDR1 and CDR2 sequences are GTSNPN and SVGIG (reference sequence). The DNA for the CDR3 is TGTGCCTGGAGTCGGGACCCTGGAGTCTACGAGCAGTACTTC. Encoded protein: CAWSRDPGVYEQYF.

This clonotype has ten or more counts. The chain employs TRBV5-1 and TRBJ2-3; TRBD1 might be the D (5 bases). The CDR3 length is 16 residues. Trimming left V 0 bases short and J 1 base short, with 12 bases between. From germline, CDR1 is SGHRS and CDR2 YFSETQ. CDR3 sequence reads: CASSLERGVGTDTQYF. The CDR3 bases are TGCGCCAGCAGCTTGGAAAGGGGCGTTGGCACAGATACGCAGTATTTT.

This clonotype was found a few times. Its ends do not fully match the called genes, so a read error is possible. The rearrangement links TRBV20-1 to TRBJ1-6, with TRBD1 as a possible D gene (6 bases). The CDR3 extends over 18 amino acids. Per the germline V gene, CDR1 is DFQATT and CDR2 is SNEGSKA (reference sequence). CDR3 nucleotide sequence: TGCAGTGCTTGGCCGGGACACCAAACCCTGCGGGTTAATTCACCCCTCAACTTT. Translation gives CSAWPGHQTLRVNSPLNF.

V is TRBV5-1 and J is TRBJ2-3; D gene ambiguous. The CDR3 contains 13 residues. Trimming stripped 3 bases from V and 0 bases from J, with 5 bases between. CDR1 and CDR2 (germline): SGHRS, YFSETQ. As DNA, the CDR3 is TGCGCCAGCAGCTCGGAAAGCACAGATACGCAGTATTTT. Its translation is CASSSESTDTQYF. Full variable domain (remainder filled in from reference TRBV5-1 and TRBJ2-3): KAGVTQTPRYLIKTRGQQVTLSCSPISGHRSVSWYQQTPGQGLQFLFEYFSETQRNKGNFPGRFSGRQFSNSRSEMNVSTLELGDSALYLCASSSESTDTQYFGPGTRLTVL.

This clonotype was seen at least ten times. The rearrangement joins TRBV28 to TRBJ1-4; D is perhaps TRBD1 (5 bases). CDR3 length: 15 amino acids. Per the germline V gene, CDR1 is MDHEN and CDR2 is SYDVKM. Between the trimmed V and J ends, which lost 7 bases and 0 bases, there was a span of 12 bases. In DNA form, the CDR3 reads TGTGCCAGCACGCGGGGACGTGCAACTAATGAAAAACTGTTTTTT. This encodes CASTRGRATNEKLFF. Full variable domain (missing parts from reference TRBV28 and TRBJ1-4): DVKVTQSSRYLVKRTGEKVFLECVQDMDHENMFWYRQDPGLGLRLIYFSYDVKMKEKGDIPEGYSVSREKKERFSLILESASTNQTSMYLCASTRGRATNEKLFFGSGTQLSVL.

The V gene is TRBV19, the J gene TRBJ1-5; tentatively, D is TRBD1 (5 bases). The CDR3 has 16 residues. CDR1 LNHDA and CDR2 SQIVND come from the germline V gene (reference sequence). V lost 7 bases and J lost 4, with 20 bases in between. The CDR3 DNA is TGTGCCAGTATGCGGGCAGGGTCGGTAGCAAATCAGCCCCAGCATTTT. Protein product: CASMRAGSVANQPQHF.

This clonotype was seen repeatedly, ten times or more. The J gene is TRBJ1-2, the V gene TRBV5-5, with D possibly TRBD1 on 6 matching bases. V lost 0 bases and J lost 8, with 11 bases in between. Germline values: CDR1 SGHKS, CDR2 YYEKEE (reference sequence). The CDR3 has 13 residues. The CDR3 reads CASSLGQATGYTF. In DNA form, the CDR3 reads TGTGCCAGCAGCTTGGGACAGGCGACCGGCTACACCTTC. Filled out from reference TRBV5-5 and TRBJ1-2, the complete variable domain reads DAGVTQSPTHLIKTRGQQVTLRCSPISGHKSVSWYQQVLGQGPQFIFQYYEKEERGRGNFPDRFSARQFPNYSSELNVNALLLGDSALYLCASSLGQATGYTFGSGTRLTVV.

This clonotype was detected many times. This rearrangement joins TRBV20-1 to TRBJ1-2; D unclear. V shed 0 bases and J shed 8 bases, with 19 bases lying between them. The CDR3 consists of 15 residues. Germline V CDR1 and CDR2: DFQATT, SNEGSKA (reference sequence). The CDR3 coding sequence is TGCAGTGCTAGAGACCCCGTAGAGGCGCGAAGGGGCTACACCTTC. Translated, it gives CSARDPVEARRGYTF.

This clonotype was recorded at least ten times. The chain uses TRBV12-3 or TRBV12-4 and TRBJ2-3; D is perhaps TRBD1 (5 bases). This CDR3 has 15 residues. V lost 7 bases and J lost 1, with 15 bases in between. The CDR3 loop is CASTRAGLGTDTQYF. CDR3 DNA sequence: TGTGCCAGCACCCGGGCAGGGTTGGGCACAGATACGCAGTATTTT.

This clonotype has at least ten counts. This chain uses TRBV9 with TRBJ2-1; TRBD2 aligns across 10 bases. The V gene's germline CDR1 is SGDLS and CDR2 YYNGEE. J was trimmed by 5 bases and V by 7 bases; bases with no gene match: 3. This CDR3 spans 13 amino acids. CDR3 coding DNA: TGTGCCAGCGGACTAGCGGACCACAATGAGCAGTTCTTC. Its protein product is CASGLADHNEQFF.

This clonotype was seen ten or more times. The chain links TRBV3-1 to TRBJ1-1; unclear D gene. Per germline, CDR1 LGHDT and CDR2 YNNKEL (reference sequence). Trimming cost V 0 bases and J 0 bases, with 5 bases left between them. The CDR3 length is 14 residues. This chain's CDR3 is CASSQDGMNTEAFF. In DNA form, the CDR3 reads TGTGCCAGCAGCCAAGATGGGATGAACACTGAAGCTTTCTTT.